Sequencing of this T cell receptor (beta chain) was carried out in a study of blood T cell repertoires in COVID-19. Across the whole study: PBMCs, B-cell-depleted T cells, or T cells provided the cDNA or gDNA that made up the material.

The CDR3 has 16 amino acids. V shed 3 bases and J 2 bases; nucleotides not matched to a gene: 7. From germline, CDR1 is SGHTA and CDR2 FQGNSA. Assay used: immunoSEQ multiplex PCR; TCRdb lists only in-frame clones, some missing. The sample holds some 200,000 clones, 65% to 90% seen once. The clonotype comes from a woman aged 70-85 years with COVID-19, enrolled during active disease. The chain combines TRBV7-2 with TRBJ1-3; 7 bases line up with TRBD1. The sample taken for sequencing was peripheral blood. Here the CDR3 reads CASSFIGTVPGNTIYF. Here the CDR3 DNA reads TGTGCCAGCAGCTTTATCGGGACAGTCCCTGGAAACACCATATATTTT.